The 7 T cell receptor beta chains below all came from one sample that was sequenced in a study of CXCR3-negative and CXCR3-positive naive CD8 T cells (dated by TCRdb to the late 2010s). General conclusions and limits of the study: Compared with CXCR3-negative naive cells, CXCR3-positive naive cells had TRB CDR3s with higher hydrophobicity (lower Kidera factor 4), lower energy, and higher strength and volume indices.

These receptors have no identified antigens. These reads were obtained on a NextSeq 550. The Human TCR Profiling Kit (MiLaboratory) was used to make UMI-labeled 5' RACE TRB cDNA libraries. Following reprocessing of the reads by TCRdb, the data hold one row per CDR3 protein sequence and no DNA is available. In this sample's table one finds about 120,000 distinct CDR3 sequences. The ten largest make up about 0.35% of the sample. Sequenced input: naive CXCR3+ CD8+ T cells from blood. The cell subset or site label, read with the paper, signifies: CD45RO-CCR7+CD27+CD95- naive CD8+ T cells expressing CXCR3 (TNR3+). The source is a human donor in good health. Some clones in this sample may be carry-over from other donors' samples.

This sequence joins TRBV9 and TRBJ2-1; TCRdb's D call, TRBD2, is unchecked because there is no DNA. Germline values: CDR1 SGDLS, CDR2 YYNGEE. CDR3 length: 15 amino acids. CDR3 residues: CASSEGGSRANEQFF.

This CDR3 is CASSEATSGQALFLINEQFF. The chain employs TRBV2 and TRBJ2-1; TCRdb returns TRBD2, unconfirmable since there is no DNA. CDR1 is SNHLY, CDR2 FYNNEI, per germline. CDR3 size: 20 residues.

The V call is TRBV27, the J call TRBJ2-7; checking the TCRdb D call of TRBD2 is not possible without DNA. Per germline, CDR1 MNHEY and CDR2 SMNVEV (reference sequence). The CDR3 has 14 amino acids. CDR3 region: CASLPSGRSYEQYF.

This rearrangement joins TRBV9 to TRBJ2-2. Germline CDR1 and CDR2: SGDLS and YYNGEE. This CDR3 has 13 residues. The CDR3 loop is CASSVDLGGELFF.

This chain connects TRBV4-1 to TRBJ2-1; without DNA, the TCRdb call of TRBD1 cannot be checked. Germline loops: CDR1 MGHRA, CDR2 YSYEKL. The CDR3 length is 17 residues. This CDR3 reads CASSQDFGGGAYNEQFF.

The chain's CDR3 is CASSRLTVTVRSPNTGELLF. The V gene is TRBV2, the J gene TRBJ2-2. The CDR3 extends over 20 amino acids. Germline assignment: CDR1 SNHLY and CDR2 FYNNEI. Full variable domain (outside the CDR3, taken from reference TRBV2 and TRBJ2-2): EPEVTQTPSHQVTQMGQEVILRCVPISNHLYFYWYRQILGQKVEFLVSFYNNEISEKSEIFDDQFSVERPDGSNFTLKIRSTKLEDSAMYFCASSRLTVTVRSPNTGELLFGEGSRLTVL.

The V call is TRBV20-1, the J call TRBJ2-1; no DNA is available, so the TRBD1 call from TCRdb remains unchecked. The CDR3 runs to 15 residues. Germline V lookup: CDR1 DFQATT, CDR2 SNEGSKA (reference sequence). Here the CDR3 reads CSARDLQGILDEQFF.